This TCR beta chain stems from a study of cytomegalovirus exposure and HLA in healthy donors. The PCR was carried out with 60 Vbeta primers and 13 Jbeta primers. The repertoire was sequenced with immunoSEQ multiplex PCR; TCRdb's copy has only in-frame clones and lacks some. Counted here are more than 150,000 clones, approximately 83% occurring once; the ten biggest clones make up about a tenth. In the case of this clone: Antigen: not known.

CDR3 length: 17 residues. The junction had 5 bases not matched to a gene; V was cut back by 0 bases and J by 5 bases. Per germline, CDR1 SGDLS and CDR2 YYNGEE. The study, taken as a whole, reports: Cytomegalovirus-associated TCR beta chains were listed, numbering 150 to 200.

V gene TRBV9 combines with J gene TRBJ2-2; TRBD1 aligns across 12 bases. This receptor was obtained from a young man in good health and CMV-seropositive. The sequencing sample was made of PBMCs. The CDR3 region is CASSVVGQGARTGELFF. CDR3 coding DNA: TGTGCCAGCAGCGTAGTGGGACAGGGGGCGCGGACCGGGGAGCTGTTTTTT.